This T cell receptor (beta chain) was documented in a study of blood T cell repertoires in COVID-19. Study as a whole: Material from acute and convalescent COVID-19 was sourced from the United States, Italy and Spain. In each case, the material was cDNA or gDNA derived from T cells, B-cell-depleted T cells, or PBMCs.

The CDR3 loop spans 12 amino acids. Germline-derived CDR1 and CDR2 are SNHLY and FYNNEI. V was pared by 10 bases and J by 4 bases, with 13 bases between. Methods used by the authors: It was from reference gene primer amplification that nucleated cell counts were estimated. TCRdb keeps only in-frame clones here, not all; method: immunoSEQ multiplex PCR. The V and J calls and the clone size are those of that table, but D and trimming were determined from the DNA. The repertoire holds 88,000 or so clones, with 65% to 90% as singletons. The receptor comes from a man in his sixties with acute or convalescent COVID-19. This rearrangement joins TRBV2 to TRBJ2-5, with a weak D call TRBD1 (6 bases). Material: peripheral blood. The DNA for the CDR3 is TGTGCCACCTCAGGGGAACGAGAGACCCAGTACTTC. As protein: CATSGERETQYF.